These 20 T cell receptor beta chains originate from one sample sequenced in a study of PD-1 blockade in classical Hodgkin lymphoma. Profiling relied on immunoSEQ multiplex PCR, and the TCRdb table lists in-frame clones only, not all of them. The profile covers 100,000 or so clones, with just over 90% appearing a single time and roughly 2% taken by the ten largest. Noted time point: cycle 4 day 1 (C4D1), after five to seven weeks of nivolumab. The patients all showed relapse after autologous stem cell transplantation, while their brentuximab vedotin exposure varied. The sample in question was peripheral blood mononuclear cells (PBMCs), obtained before the fourth cycle of nivolumab. The receptor set was obtained from a human donor with classical Hodgkin lymphoma.

V is TRBV18 and J is TRBJ2-1, with TRBD2 identical over 12 bases. V lost 4 bases to trimming and J lost 10 bases; unmatched junction nucleotides: 8. CDR1 is KGHSH, CDR2 LQKENI, per germline. CDR3 length: 15 amino acids. CDR3 in DNA: TGTGCCAGCTCACTCAAAAACGGACTAGCGGGAGAGCAGTTCTTC. Its translation is CASSLKNGLAGEQFF. The variable domain in full, with the rest retrieved from reference TRBV18 and TRBJ2-1, is NAGVMQNPRHLVRRRGQEARLRCSPMKGHSHVYWYRQLPEEGLKFMVYLQKENIIDESGMPKERFSAEFPKEGPSILRIQQVVRGDSAAYFCASSLKNGLAGEQFFGPGTRLTVL.

This chain uses TRBV25-1 with TRBJ1-3, with TRBD1 as a possible D gene (5 bases). CDR3 length: 16 amino acids. The germline CDR1 and CDR2 sequences are MGHDK and SYGVNS. V dropped 0 bases and J dropped 2 bases, with 11 bases sitting between them. CDR3 sequence (DNA): TGTGCCAGCAGTGAATATGGGGGGTCTACTGGAAACACCATATATTTT. Protein: CASSEYGGSTGNTIYF. The complete variable domain, with remaining parts taken from reference TRBV25-1 and TRBJ1-3, reads EADIYQTPRYLVIGTGKKITLECSQTMGHDKMYWYQQDPGMELHLIHYSYGVNSTEKGDLSSESTVSRIRTEHFPLTLESARPSHTSQYLCASSEYGGSTGNTIYFGEGSWLTVV.

J is TRBJ2-7 and V is TRBV30, with D perhaps matching TRBD2 (5 bases). Germline lookup yields CDR1 GTSNPN and CDR2 SVGIG (reference sequence). The CDR3 runs to 11 residues. The CDR3 DNA reads as TGTGCGGGAGATAGGAGTTACGAGCAGTACTTC. Its protein product is CAGDRSYEQYF.

The V call is TRBV6-1, the J call TRBJ1-2; 11 nucleotides match TRBD1. Germline V gene sequence: CDR1 MNHNS, CDR2 SASEGT. J was trimmed by 4 bases and V by 10 bases; bases with no gene match: 2. The CDR3 sequence is 12 residues long. The CDR3 nucleotides read TGTGCCACCGGGACAGGGGGCTATGGCTACACCTTC. Translating gives CATGTGGYGYTF.

V gene TRBV18 combines with J gene TRBJ2-7; 13 bases fit TRBD2. V shed 2 bases and J 7 bases; nucleotides not matched to a gene: 8. The CDR3 consists of 16 residues. CDR1 and CDR2 from the germline V gene are KGHSH and LQKENI. CDR3 region: CASSPTSGRALGEQYF. The CDR3, as DNA: TGTGCCAGCTCACCAACTAGCGGGAGGGCCCTCGGGGAGCAGTACTTC.

The gene calls are TRBV19 and TRBJ2-7; D is unclear. Germline V gene lookup returns CDR1 LNHDA and CDR2 SQIVND (reference sequence). Trimming shortened V by 4 bases and J by 1 base, and 8 bases separated the two germline ends. The CDR3 spans 13 residues. CDR3: CASSRVGSYEQYF. The CDR3 DNA reads TGTGCCAGTAGTAGGGTAGGTTCCTACGAGCAGTACTTC.

The rearrangement links TRBV7-9 to TRBJ2-3, with 12 bases fitting TRBD2. The CDR3 is 16 amino acids. J lost 2 bases, V lost 5 bases, and 5 bases had no gene match. Germline V gene sequence: CDR1 SEHNR, CDR2 FQNEAQ (reference sequence). The CDR3 protein is CASSPRLAGDTDTQYF. DNA for the CDR3: TGTGCCAGCAGCCCCAGACTAGCGGGGGACACAGATACGCAGTATTTT.

This clone occurred once. The chain couples TRBV19 to TRBJ1-5, with 12 bases fitting TRBD1. The CDR3 runs to 17 residues. Germline V lookup: CDR1 LNHDA, CDR2 SQIVND (reference sequence). Trimming cost V 7 bases and J 2 bases; bases outside gene matches: 9. CDR3 DNA: TGTGCCAGTACCGGGGACAGGGGGCGTCTACGCAATCAGCCCCAGCATTTT. This translates into CASTGDRGRLRNQPQHF.

The chain links TRBV6-6 to TRBJ1-1; 7 bases are a match to TRBD1. Trimming cost V 5 bases and J 3 bases; bases outside gene matches: 9. Looked up from germline, CDR1 is MNHNY and CDR2 is SVGAGI (reference sequence). This CDR3 has 15 amino acids. CDR3 bases: TGTGCCAGCAGTAATCGGGACAGATGGGACACTGAAGCTTTCTTT. The encoded protein is CASSNRDRWDTEAFF.

This chain links TRBV10-3 with TRBJ2-1; perhaps TRBD2 as D (7 bases). The V end lost 7 bases, the J end lost 3 bases, and 22 bases lay between the germline ends. The CDR3 has 17 residues. Germline loops: CDR1 ENHRY, CDR2 SYGVKD. The CDR3 loop is CAITPRGGAGSYNEQFF. The CDR3 DNA is TGTGCCATCACCCCCAGAGGGGGAGCGGGAAGCTACAATGAGCAGTTCTTC.

V and J are TRBV7-6 and TRBJ2-2, with TRBD2 as a possible D gene (6 bases). Germline assignment: CDR1 SGHVS and CDR2 FNYEAQ. The V gene lost 0 bases and the J gene lost 0 bases, with 8 bases spanning the gap. The CDR3 has 16 residues. This CDR3 reads CASSLATGANTGELFF. The CDR3 DNA is TGTGCCAGCAGCTTAGCGACGGGGGCGAACACCGGGGAGCTGTTTTTT.

This chain connects TRBV5-1 to TRBJ2-7; 8 bases match TRBD1. CDR1 is SGHRS and CDR2 is YFSETQ in the germline V gene. The V gene end was trimmed by 4 bases and the J gene end by 2 bases; junction bases not matched to a gene: 11. This CDR3 comprises 16 residues. The DNA of the CDR3 is TGCGCCAGCAGCGCACGCAGGGGGCAATCCACCTACGAGCAGTACTTC. Its protein is CASSARRGQSTYEQYF.

The V gene is TRBV2, the J gene TRBJ2-5; D possibly corresponds to TRBD2 (7 bases). The CDR3 is 13 residues long. V was pared by 8 bases and J by 4 bases, with 14 bases between. Germline CDR1 is SNHLY and CDR2 is FYNNEI. CDR3 bases: TGTGCCAGCGGTAGGGGGGGCTTAGAGACCCAGTACTTC. Its protein product is CASGRGGLETQYF. Combining the CDR3 with reference TRBV2 and TRBJ2-5 gives the whole variable domain EPEVTQTPSHQVTQMGQEVILRCVPISNHLYFYWYRQILGQKVEFLVSFYNNEISEKSEIFDDQFSVERPDGSNFTLKIRSTKLEDSAMYFCASGRGGLETQYFGPGTRLLVL.

This clone was recorded once. The V gene is TRBV19, the J gene TRBJ2-1; 7 bases are shared with TRBD2. Germline V lookup: CDR1 LNHDA, CDR2 SQIVND (reference sequence). The CDR3 has 15 residues. Unmatched junction bases numbered 12, after V lost 6 bases and J lost 7 bases. CDR3 region: CASSLLGLPRNEQFF. The CDR3, as DNA: TGTGCCAGTAGCCTTTTGGGACTACCTAGGAATGAGCAGTTCTTC.

The chain employs TRBV9 and TRBJ2-1; TRBD2 might be the D (7 bases). This CDR3 comprises 21 residues. Per the germline V gene, CDR1 is SGDLS and CDR2 is YYNGEE. The ends were cut back, 0 bases at V and 5 bases at J, with 30 bases in the middle. CDR3 DNA sequence: TGTGCCAGCAGCGTAGCCCTTAGAGGGGGAGGGCCATCCCGAGAAAACAATGAGCAGTTCTTC. Translated: CASSVALRGGGPSRENNEQFF. Based on the CDR3 plus reference TRBV9 and TRBJ2-1, the full variable domain is DSGVTQTPKHLITATGQRVTLRCSPRSGDLSVYWYQQSLDQGLQFLIQYYNGEERAKGNILERFSAQQFPDLHSELNLSSLELGDSALYFCASSVALRGGGPSRENNEQFFGPGTRLTVL.

The chain couples TRBV29-1 to TRBJ2-5, with 9 nucleotides matching TRBD1. CDR1 is SQVTM and CDR2 is ANQGSEA in the germline V gene. This CDR3 comprises 13 residues. J gave up 5 bases and V 5 bases, and 6 bases lay outside the gene matches. The CDR3 sequence: CSVRKGTGETQYF. CDR3 bases: TGCAGCGTTCGGAAAGGGACAGGGGAGACCCAGTACTTC. The variable domain in full, with the rest retrieved from reference TRBV29-1 and TRBJ2-5, is SAVISQKPSRDICQRGTSLTIQCQVDSQVTMMFWYRQQPGQSLTLIATANQGSEATYESGFVIDKFPISRPNLTFSTLTVSNMSPEDSSIYLCSVRKGTGETQYFGPGTRLLVL.

The chain links TRBV5-4 to TRBJ2-7; no reliable D call. This CDR3 has 13 amino acids. The V end was cut by 0 bases, the J end by 4 bases, with 8 bases between. Germline CDR1 reads SGHNT; CDR2 reads YYREEE (reference sequence). DNA for the CDR3: TGTGCCAGCAGCTTGGGACTTCCTTACGAGCAGTACTTC. Its protein product is CASSLGLPYEQYF.

The rearrangement uses TRBV9 and TRBJ1-1; 7 bases fit TRBD1. The germline CDR1 and CDR2 sequences are SGDLS and YYNGEE. V trimming: 3 bases; J trimming: 3 bases; junction bases outside the gene matches: 17. The length of the CDR3 is 18 residues. The CDR3 here is CASSDISQGMRVHTEAFF. CDR3 coding DNA: TGTGCCAGCAGCGATATTTCACAGGGGATGAGGGTTCACACTGAAGCTTTCTTT.

The gene calls are TRBV28 and TRBJ2-7; D uncertain. The CDR3 loop spans 13 amino acids. Germline V lookup: CDR1 MDHEN, CDR2 SYDVKM. V lost 5 bases, J lost 3 bases, and 11 bases lay in between. This CDR3 reads CASSPRPGYEQYF. The CDR3 coding sequence is TGTGCCAGCAGTCCAAGGCCTGGCTACGAGCAGTACTTC.

The J gene is TRBJ2-5, the V gene TRBV11-3; TRBD1 agrees at 7 bases. Germline trimming cut 5 bases from V and 5 bases from J; bases unmatched to any gene: 11. CDR1 is SGHNT and CDR2 is YENEEA in the germline V gene. The CDR3 is 15 residues long. CDR3 DNA sequence: TGTGCCAGCAGCGCACGACAGGGACCGGGGGAGACCCAGTACTTC. Its translation is CASSARQGPGETQYF.